This T cell receptor (beta chain) is drawn from a study of cytomegalovirus exposure and HLA in healthy donors. Study observations and caveats: Follow-up analysis seemed to connect common viral pathogens with several of the most significant clusters identified. Earlier findings revealed that most TCR beta V segments proved productive either about 90% or about 30% of the time. The study listed roughly 150 cytomegalovirus-associated TCR beta chains.

Each donor's status was that of a healthy bone marrow donor. The germline V gene encodes CDR1 SGHNT and CDR2 YYREEE (reference sequence). The V gene lost 0 bases and the J gene lost 0 bases, with 11 bases spanning the gap. The CDR3 sequence is 16 residues long. About this clone: What it binds is unknown.

PCR employed 60 Vbeta and 13 Jbeta primers. Here immunoSEQ multiplex PCR was the method, and the copy in TCRdb shows in-frame clones only, minus some. This sample has hundreds of thousands of clones, with under 80% found just once. The genes are TRBV5-4 and TRBJ2-3, with D hard to call. The sequence came from a female donor in good health and CMV-seronegative. Sequencing was done on a sample of PBMCs. The DNA of the CDR3 is TGTGCCAGCAGCTTGGGGCTTGGTCAAAGCACAGATACGCAGTATTTT. Its protein is CASSLGLGQSTDTQYF.